This T cell receptor (beta chain) was identified in a study of metastatic and nonmetastatic thyroid tumors. Study at large: Repertoire data that came from the blood and tumor or nodule tissue of malignant and benign thyroid patients were compared.

CDR1 and CDR2 from the germline V gene are SGHAT and FQDESV (reference sequence). Trimming took 5 bases from V and 0 from J, leaving 8 bases between them. CDR3 length: 15 residues. Source study methods: Building a distant-metastasis classifier for papillary thyroid cancer drew on CDR3 differences across clinicopathological groups. TCRdb re-clonotyped the PCR reads via MiXCR. Here the V and J calls rest on TCRdb's processing, not on the authors' analysis. Among approximately 30,000 clones listed, approximately 15% were seen once. The table lists this clone with many counts. Every patient was untreated before thyroid surgery.

Sequencing used blood. This sequence originates from a male donor with papillary thyroid cancer or a benign thyroid nodule (not recorded which). Some clones in this sample may be carry-over from other donors' samples. The rearrangement links TRBV11-1 to TRBJ2-6, with D unresolved. CDR3 region: CASSRGFSGANVLTF. The CDR3 DNA follows: TGTGCCAGCAGCCGAGGCTTCTCTGGGGCCAACGTCCTGACTTTC. Together with reference TRBV11-1 and TRBJ2-6, the CDR3 gives the full variable domain: EAEVAQSPRYKITEKSQAVAFWCDPISGHATLYWYRQILGQGPELLVQFQDESVVDDSQLPKDRFSAERLKGVDSTLKIQPAELGDSAMYLCASSRGFSGANVLTFGAGSRLTVL.